These 14 T cell receptor beta chains share one sample of origin, sequenced in a study of shared clonotypes between healthy human individuals. Some clones are missing from TCRdb's copy, which holds only in-frame ones; the method was immunoSEQ multiplex PCR. The table lists some 2,500,000 clones, around 90% of them singletons. What was sequenced was naive CD4+ T cells from PBMCs. Subset noted: CD45RA+ positively selected. These receptors all come from a man aged 18 to 30 in good health. Some clones in this sample may be carry-over from other donors' samples.

V gene TRBV19 combines with J gene TRBJ1-5; D is unclear. V was shortened by 2 bases and J by 7 bases, with 15 bases between the two germline ends. The CDR3 runs 15 residues. Looked up from germline, CDR1 is LNHDA and CDR2 is SQIVND (reference sequence). In nucleotides, the CDR3 is TGTGCCAGTAGTATACCGTTCCGGGTAAGGCAGCCCCAGCATTTT. Translation: CASSIPFRVRQPQHF. The whole variable domain, remainder taken from reference TRBV19 and TRBJ1-5, is DGGITQSPKYLFRKEGQNVTLSCEQNLNHDAMYWYRQDPGQGLRLIYYSQIVNDFQKGDIAEGYSVSREKKESFPLTVTSAQKNPTAFYLCASSIPFRVRQPQHFGDGTRLSIL.

About this clone itself: In the same sample, other DNA sequences code for this CDR3. The chain combines TRBV5-4 with TRBJ1-5; D call uncertain. V lost 4 bases, J lost 5 bases, and 10 bases lay in between. The CDR3 is 13 amino acids. Germline CDR1 is SGHNT and CDR2 is YYREEE (reference sequence). The CDR3: CASSRGGDQPQHF. The CDR3 coding sequence is TGTGCCAGCAGCCGGGGAGGCGATCAGCCCCAGCATTTT.

This chain joins TRBV10-3 and TRBJ2-7; D assignment may be TRBD1 or TRBD2 (6 bases each). Between the trimmed V and J ends, which lost 4 bases and 1 base, there was a span of 14 bases. This CDR3 contains 15 residues. Germline values: CDR1 ENHRY, CDR2 SYGVKD. CDR3 nucleotide sequence: TGTGCCATCAGTGCTCGCACAGGGAGGTCCTACGAGCAGTACTTC. Protein product: CAISARTGRSYEQYF.

As regards this clone: Other DNA sequences in the same sample also yield this CDR3. The J gene is TRBJ2-1, the V gene TRBV7-2, with D maybe TRBD2 (6 bases). V dropped 1 base and J dropped 0 bases, with 7 bases sitting between them. There are 15 residues in the CDR3. Germline-derived CDR1 and CDR2 are SGHTA and FQGNSA. CDR3 bases: TGTGCCAGCAGCTTAGTCGGGAGCTCCTACAATGAGCAGTTCTTC. Its translation is CASSLVGSSYNEQFF.

The chain links TRBV4-2 to TRBJ2-1, with TRBD2 as a possible D gene (6 bases). Trimming took off 1 base at V and 5 bases at J, with 12 bases between the two ends. CDR1 LGHNA and CDR2 YNFKEQ come from the germline V gene. The length of the CDR3 is 15 residues. DNA of the CDR3: TGTGCCAGCAGCCAAGTGGCCGCGGGACACAATGAGCAGTTCTTC. This gives the protein CASSQVAAGHNEQFF.

The chain couples TRBV20-1 to TRBJ2-1, with D unclear. The CDR3 has 11 amino acids. The V and J ends lost 4 bases and 3 bases respectively, with 4 bases between them. CDR1 and CDR2 (germline): DFQATT, SNEGSKA (reference sequence). The DNA for the CDR3 is TGCAGTGCTAAAAACTACAATGAGCAGTTCTTC. This translates into CSAKNYNEQFF.

The rearrangement links TRBV28 to TRBJ2-5, with 8 positions matching TRBD2. Trimming at V came to 2 bases and at J to 5 bases, leaving 4 bases not matched to a gene. The CDR3 is made up of 14 amino acids. In germline, CDR1 is MDHEN, CDR2 SYDVKM. CDR3 sequence reads: CASSLPSGRETQYF. The CDR3 DNA follows: TGTGCCAGCAGTTTACCTAGCGGGCGGGAGACCCAGTACTTC.

The rearrangement links TRBV5-4 to TRBJ2-1; D may be TRBD1 or TRBD2 (6 bases each). V dropped 4 bases and J dropped 7 bases, with 21 bases sitting between them. This CDR3 is built from 16 residues. Germline V lookup: CDR1 SGHNT, CDR2 YYREEE (reference sequence). The CDR3, as DNA: TGTGCCAGCAGCGAGGGGGGTAGCAGAAGAGGGAATGAGCAGTTCTTC. Residues: CASSEGGSRRGNEQFF. Looking up the rest from reference TRBV5-4 and TRBJ2-1 gives the full variable domain: ETGVTQSPTHLIKTRGQQVTLRCSSQSGHNTVSWYQQALGQGPQFIFQYYREEENGRGNFPPRFSGLQFPNYSSELNVNALELDDSALYLCASSEGGSRRGNEQFFGPGTRLTVL.

The gene calls are TRBV18 and TRBJ2-7; possibly TRBD2 for D (6 bases). V lost 0 bases and J 7 bases, leaving 16 bases between the germline ends. Germline-derived CDR1 and CDR2 are KGHSH and LQKENI. CDR3 size: 15 residues. CDR3 loop: CASSPPGWVGREQYF. Here the CDR3 DNA reads TGTGCCAGCTCACCACCGGGATGGGTGGGGAGGGAGCAGTACTTC.

As to this clone: Other DNA sequences in this specimen translate into the identical CDR3. The chain joins TRBV9 to TRBJ1-2; 7 positions match TRBD1. This CDR3 contains 14 residues. The germline V gene has CDR1 SGDLS and CDR2 YYNGEE. V dropped 0 bases and J dropped 2; count of bases not matched to a gene: 1. The CDR3 coding sequence is TGTGCCAGCAGCGTAGGACAGGGAAACTATGGCTACACCTTC. It specifies CASSVGQGNYGYTF.

The rearrangement joins TRBV5-4 to TRBJ2-4; 7 bases map to TRBD1. Per the germline V gene, CDR1 is SGHNT and CDR2 is YYREEE (reference sequence). This CDR3 spans 14 amino acids. Unmatched junction bases numbered 6, after V lost 6 bases and J lost 3 bases. The CDR3 DNA reads TGTGCCAGCACCGCTGGGACAGACAAAAACATTCAGTACTTC. Protein: CASTAGTDKNIQYF.

V is TRBV10-1 and J is TRBJ2-7; unclear D gene. Germline loops: CDR1 WNHNN, CDR2 SYGVQD (reference sequence). CDR3 length: 14 residues. Between the trimmed V and J ends, which lost 6 bases and 2 bases, there was a span of 14 bases. CDR3: CASSPTPGTYEQYF. The CDR3 DNA reads as TGCGCCAGCAGCCCTACCCCTGGGACCTACGAGCAGTACTTC.

On this clone: This specimen includes other DNA sequences encoding the same CDR3. The rearrangement joins TRBV19 to TRBJ2-5, with 9 bases fitting TRBD1. Germline CDR1 LNHDA, CDR2 SQIVND (reference sequence). The CDR3 extends over 13 amino acids. The trim removed 7 bases at V and 5 bases at J, leaving 5 bases unmatched. Here the CDR3 DNA reads TGTGCCAGTAACAGGGGGCTGGGGGAGACCCAGTACTTC. Residues: CASNRGLGETQYF.

The genes are TRBV28 and TRBJ1-5, with 10 bases that match TRBD1. Per germline, CDR1 MDHEN and CDR2 SYDVKM. The length of the CDR3 is 16 residues. The V and J ends lost 4 bases and 7 bases, in that order; junction bases with no gene match: 10. The CDR3 sequence: CASSSSGTGDGQPQHF. The CDR3 DNA sequence: TGTGCCAGCAGTTCTTCCGGGACAGGGGATGGACAGCCCCAGCATTTT.